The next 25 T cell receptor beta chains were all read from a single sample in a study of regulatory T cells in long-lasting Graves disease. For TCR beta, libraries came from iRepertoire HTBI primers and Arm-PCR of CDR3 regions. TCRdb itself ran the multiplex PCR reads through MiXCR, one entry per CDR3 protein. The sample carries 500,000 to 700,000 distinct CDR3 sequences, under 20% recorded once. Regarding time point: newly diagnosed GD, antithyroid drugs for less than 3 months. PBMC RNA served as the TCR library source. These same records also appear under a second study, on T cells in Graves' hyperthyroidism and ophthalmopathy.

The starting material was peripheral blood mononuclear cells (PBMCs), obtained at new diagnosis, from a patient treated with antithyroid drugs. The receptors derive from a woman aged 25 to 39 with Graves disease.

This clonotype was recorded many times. The CDR3 is CASSSTGKPQHF. CDR3 coding DNA: TGTGCCAGCAGTTCGACAGGGAAGCCCCAGCATTTT. The rearrangement links TRBV28 to TRBJ1-5; 7 nucleotides align to TRBD1. Germline CDR1 is MDHEN and CDR2 is SYDVKM. The CDR3 contains 12 residues. Germline trimming cut 4 bases from V and 8 bases from J; bases unmatched to any gene: 2. Supplemented by reference TRBV28 and TRBJ1-5, the full variable domain reads DVKVTQSSRYLVKRTGEKVFLECVQDMDHENMFWYRQDPGLGLRLIYFSYDVKMKEKGDIPEGYSVSREKKERFSLILESASTNQTSMYLCASSSTGKPQHFGDGTRLSIL.

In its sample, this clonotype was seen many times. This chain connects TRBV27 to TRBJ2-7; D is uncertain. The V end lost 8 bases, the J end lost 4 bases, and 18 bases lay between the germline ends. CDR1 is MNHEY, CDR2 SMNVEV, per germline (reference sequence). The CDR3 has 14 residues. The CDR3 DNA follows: TGTGCCAGCCGTCCTTCAGCGAGAGTTTACGAGCAGTACTTC. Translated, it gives CASRPSARVYEQYF.

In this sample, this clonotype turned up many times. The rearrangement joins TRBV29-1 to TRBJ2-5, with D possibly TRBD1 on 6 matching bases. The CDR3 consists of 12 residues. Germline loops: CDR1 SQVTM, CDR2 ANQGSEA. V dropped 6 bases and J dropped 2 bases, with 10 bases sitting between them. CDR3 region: CSVRQGQETQYF. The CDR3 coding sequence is TGCAGCGTGCGTCAGGGGCAAGAGACCCAGTACTTC.

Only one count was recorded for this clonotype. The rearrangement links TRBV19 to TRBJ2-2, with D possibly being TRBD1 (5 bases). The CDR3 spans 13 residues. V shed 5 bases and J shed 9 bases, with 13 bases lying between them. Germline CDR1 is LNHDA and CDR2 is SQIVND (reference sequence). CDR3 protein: CASSPRASRELFF. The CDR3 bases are TGTGCCAGTAGTCCCAGGGCCTCCAGGGAGCTGTTTTTT. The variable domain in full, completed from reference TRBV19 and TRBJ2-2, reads DGGITQSPKYLFRKEGQNVTLSCEQNLNHDAMYWYRQDPGQGLRLIYYSQIVNDFQKGDIAEGYSVSREKKESFPLTVTSAQKNPTAFYLCASSPRASRELFFGEGSRLTVL.

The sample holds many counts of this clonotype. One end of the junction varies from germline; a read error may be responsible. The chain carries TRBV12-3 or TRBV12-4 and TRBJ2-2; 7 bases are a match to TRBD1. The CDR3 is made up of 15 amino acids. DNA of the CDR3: TGTGCCAGCAGACGGGGACAGTCAGGGGCCGGGGATCTGTTTTTT. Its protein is CASRRGQSGAGDLFF.

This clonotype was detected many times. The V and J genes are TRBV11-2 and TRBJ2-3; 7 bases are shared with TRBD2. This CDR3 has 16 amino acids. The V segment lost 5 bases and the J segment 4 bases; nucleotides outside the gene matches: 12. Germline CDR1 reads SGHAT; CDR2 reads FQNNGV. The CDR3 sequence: CASSLRTGGRADTQYF. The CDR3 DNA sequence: TGTGCCAGCAGCCTGCGAACGGGAGGCCGAGCAGATACGCAGTATTTT.

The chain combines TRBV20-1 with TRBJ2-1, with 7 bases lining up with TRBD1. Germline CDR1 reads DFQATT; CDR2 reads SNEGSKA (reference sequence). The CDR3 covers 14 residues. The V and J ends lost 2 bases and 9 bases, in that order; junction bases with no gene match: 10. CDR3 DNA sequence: TGCAGTGCTAGACAGGCCCAGGGGGTCGGTGAGCAGTTCTTC. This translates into CSARQAQGVGEQFF.

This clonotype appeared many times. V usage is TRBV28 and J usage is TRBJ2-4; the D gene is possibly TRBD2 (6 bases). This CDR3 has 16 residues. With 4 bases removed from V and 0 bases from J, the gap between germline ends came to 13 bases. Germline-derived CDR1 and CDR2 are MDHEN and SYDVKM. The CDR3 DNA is TGTGCCAGCAGTTCTGGAGGGACTGAAGCCAAAAACATTCAGTACTTC. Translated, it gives CASSSGGTEAKNIQYF.

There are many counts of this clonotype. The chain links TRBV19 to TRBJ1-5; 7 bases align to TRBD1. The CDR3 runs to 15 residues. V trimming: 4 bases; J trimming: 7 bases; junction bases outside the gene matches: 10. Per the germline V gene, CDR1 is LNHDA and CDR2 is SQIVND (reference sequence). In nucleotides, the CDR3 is TGTGCCAGTAGTACCCCTTCGACAGGGAGGCAGCCCCAGCATTTT. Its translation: CASSTPSTGRQPQHF.

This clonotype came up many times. CDR3 nucleotide sequence: TGTGCCAGCAGTGGTTTGGGGGGGACTAGCGGGGCGCATTCCTACGAGCAGTACTTC. It translates to CASSGLGGTSGAHSYEQYF. The J gene is TRBJ2-7, the V gene TRBV2; 13 positions match TRBD2. The CDR3 has 19 residues. The junction had 13 bases not matched to a gene; V was cut back by 4 bases and J by 1 base. Looked up from germline, CDR1 is SNHLY and CDR2 is FYNNEI.

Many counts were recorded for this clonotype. CDR3 sequence (DNA): TGTGCCAGCAGGGACACAGGGGAGGGGGCCACTGAAGCTTTCTTT. It translates to CASRDTGEGATEAFF. The rearrangement links TRBV12-3 or TRBV12-4 to TRBJ1-1; 7 nucleotides agree with TRBD1. V lost 6 bases and J lost 4; bases outside the gene matches: 11. The CDR3 spans 15 residues.

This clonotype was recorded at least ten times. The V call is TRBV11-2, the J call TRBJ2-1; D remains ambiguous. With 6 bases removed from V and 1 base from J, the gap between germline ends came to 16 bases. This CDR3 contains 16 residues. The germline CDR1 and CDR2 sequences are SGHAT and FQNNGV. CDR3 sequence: CASSQSWTTSYNEQFF. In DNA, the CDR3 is TGTGCCAGCAGTCAAAGCTGGACCACTTCCTACAATGAGCAGTTCTTC. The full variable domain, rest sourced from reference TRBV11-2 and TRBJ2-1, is EAGVAQSPRYKIIEKRQSVAFWCNPISGHATLYWYQQILGQGPKLLIQFQNNGVVDDSQLPKDRFSAERLKGVDSTLKIQPAKLEDSAVYLCASSQSWTTSYNEQFFGPGTRLTVL.

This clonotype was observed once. The CDR3 DNA is TGTGCCAGTAGTATCCTGGGACAGGGGGCCTACAATGAGCAGTTCTTC. This codes for CASSILGQGAYNEQFF. The gene calls are TRBV19 and TRBJ2-1, with TRBD1 identical over 11 bases. This CDR3 has 16 residues. J gave up 2 bases and V 3 bases, and 3 bases lay outside the gene matches. CDR1 LNHDA and CDR2 SQIVND come from the germline V gene (reference sequence).

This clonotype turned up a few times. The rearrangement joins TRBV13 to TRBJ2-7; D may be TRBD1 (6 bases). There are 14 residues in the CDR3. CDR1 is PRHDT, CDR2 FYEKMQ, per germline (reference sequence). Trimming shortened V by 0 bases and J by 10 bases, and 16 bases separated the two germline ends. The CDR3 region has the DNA TGTGCCAGCAGCTTAGGCAGGACAGACAAAGGACAGTACTTC. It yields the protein CASSLGRTDKGQYF.

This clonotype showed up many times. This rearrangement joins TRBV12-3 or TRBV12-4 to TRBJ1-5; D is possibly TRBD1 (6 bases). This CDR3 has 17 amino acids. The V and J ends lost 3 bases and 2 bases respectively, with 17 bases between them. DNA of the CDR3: TGTGCCAGCAGTTTTGGGGATACGTCAGGGGGCAATCAGCCCCAGCATTTT. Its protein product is CASSFGDTSGGNQPQHF.

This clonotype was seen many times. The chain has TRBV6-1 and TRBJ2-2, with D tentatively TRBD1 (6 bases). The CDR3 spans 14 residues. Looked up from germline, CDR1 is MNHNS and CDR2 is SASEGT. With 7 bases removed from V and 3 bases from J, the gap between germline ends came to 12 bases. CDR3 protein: CASIPGHHTGELFF. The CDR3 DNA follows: TGTGCCAGCATCCCGGGACACCACACCGGGGAGCTGTTTTTT.

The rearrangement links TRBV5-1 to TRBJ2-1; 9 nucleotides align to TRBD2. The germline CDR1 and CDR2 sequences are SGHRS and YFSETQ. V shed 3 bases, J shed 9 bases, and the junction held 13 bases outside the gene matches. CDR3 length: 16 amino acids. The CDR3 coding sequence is TGCGCCAGCAGCTCCACCCCCGCGGGAGGGCCGCGTGAGCAGTTCTTC. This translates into CASSSTPAGGPREQFF.

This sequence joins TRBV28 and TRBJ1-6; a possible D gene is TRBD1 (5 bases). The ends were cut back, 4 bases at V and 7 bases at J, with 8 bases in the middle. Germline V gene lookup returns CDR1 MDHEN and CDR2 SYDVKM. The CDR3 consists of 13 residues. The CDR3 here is CASSSPGNSPLHF. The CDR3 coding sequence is TGTGCCAGCAGTTCCCCAGGGAATTCACCCCTCCACTTT.

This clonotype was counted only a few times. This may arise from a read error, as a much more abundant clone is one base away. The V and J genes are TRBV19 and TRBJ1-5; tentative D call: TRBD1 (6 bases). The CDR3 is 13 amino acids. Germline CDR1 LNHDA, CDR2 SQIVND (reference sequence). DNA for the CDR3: TGTGGGGCGGGGGGCTATAGCAATCAGCCCCAGCATTTT. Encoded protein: CGAGGYSNQPQHF.

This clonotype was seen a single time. The CDR3 loop is CSAREGQGYTGELFF. CDR3 bases: TGCAGTGCTAGAGAGGGACAGGGATACACCGGGGAGCTGTTTTTT. The V call is TRBV20-1, the J call TRBJ2-2; 9 bases are shared with TRBD1. After removal of 0 bases from V and 3 bases from J, the junction contained 2 bases not matched to a gene. The CDR3 length is 15 residues. The germline V gene encodes CDR1 DFQATT and CDR2 SNEGSKA (reference sequence).

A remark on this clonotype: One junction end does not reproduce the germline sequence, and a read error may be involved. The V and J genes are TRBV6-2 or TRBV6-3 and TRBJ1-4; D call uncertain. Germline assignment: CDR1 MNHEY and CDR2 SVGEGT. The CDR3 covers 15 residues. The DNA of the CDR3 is TGTGCCAGCAGTGACTCGTCAGCTGGCAAAGAAAAACTGTTTTTT. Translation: CASSDSSAGKEKLFF.

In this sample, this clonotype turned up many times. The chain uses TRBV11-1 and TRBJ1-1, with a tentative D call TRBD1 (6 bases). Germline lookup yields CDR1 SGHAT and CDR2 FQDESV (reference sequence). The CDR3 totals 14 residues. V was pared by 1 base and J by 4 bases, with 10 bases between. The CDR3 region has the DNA TGTGCCAGCAGCTTAGTAGCAGGGGTCACTGAAGCTTTCTTT. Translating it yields CASSLVAGVTEAFF. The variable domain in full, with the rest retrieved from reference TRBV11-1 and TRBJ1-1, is EAEVAQSPRYKITEKSQAVAFWCDPISGHATLYWYRQILGQGPELLVQFQDESVVDDSQLPKDRFSAERLKGVDSTLKIQPAELGDSAMYLCASSLVAGVTEAFFGQGTRLTVV.

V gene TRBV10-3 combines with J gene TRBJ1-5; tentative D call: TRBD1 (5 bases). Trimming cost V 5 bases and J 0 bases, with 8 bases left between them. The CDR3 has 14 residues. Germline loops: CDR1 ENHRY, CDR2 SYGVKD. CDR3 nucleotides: TGTGCCATCAGTCCGACAGATAGCAATCAGCCCCAGCATTTT. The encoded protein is CAISPTDSNQPQHF.

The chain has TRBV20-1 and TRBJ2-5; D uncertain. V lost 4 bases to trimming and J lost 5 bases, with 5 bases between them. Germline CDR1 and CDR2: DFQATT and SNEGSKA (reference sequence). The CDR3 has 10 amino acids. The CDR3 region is CSAKSETQYF. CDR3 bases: TGCAGTGCTAAAAGTGAGACCCAGTACTTC.

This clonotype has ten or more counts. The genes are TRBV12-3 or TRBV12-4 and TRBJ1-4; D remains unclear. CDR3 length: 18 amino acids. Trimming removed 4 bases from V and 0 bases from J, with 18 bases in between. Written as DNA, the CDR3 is TGTGCCAGCAGTTCAGGAGTTAGGCCCGAAGCAACTAATGAAAAACTGTTTTTT. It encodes CASSSGVRPEATNEKLFF.